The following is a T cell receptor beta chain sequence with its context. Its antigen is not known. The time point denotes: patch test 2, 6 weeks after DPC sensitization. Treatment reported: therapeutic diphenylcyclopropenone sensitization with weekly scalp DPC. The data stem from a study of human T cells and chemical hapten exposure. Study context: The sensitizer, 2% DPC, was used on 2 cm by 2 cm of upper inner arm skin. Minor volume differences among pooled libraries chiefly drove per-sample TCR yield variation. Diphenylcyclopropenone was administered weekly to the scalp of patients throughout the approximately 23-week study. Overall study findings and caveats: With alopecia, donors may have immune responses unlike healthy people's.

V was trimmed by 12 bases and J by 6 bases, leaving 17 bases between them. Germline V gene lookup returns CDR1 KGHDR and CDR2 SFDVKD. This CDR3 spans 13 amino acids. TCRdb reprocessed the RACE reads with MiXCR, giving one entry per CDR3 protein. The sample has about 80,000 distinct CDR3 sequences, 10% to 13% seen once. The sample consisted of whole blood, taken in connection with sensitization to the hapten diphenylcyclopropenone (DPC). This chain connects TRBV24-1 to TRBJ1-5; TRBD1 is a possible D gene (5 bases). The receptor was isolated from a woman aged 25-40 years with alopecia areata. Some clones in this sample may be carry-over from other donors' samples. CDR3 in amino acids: CAPQGIGGQPQHF. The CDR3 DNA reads TGTGCCCCCCAGGGAATCGGCGGTCAGCCCCAGCATTTT.